Below, 28 T cell receptor beta chains from the same sample are listed, as sequenced in a study of blood T cell repertoires in COVID-19. The assay was immunoSEQ multiplex PCR, and TCRdb's table has in-frame clones only and misses some. The sample holds 200,000 to 250,000 clones, roughly 88% seen once. The sequenced sample was peripheral blood. These receptor sequences come from a man aged 50 to 60 with active or convalescent COVID-19.

The chain links TRBV6-2 or TRBV6-3 to TRBJ2-3; 12 nucleotides align to TRBD2. Trimming took 6 bases from V and 4 from J; bases not matched to a gene: 11. CDR3 length: 17 amino acids. Germline V gene data show CDR1 as MNHEY and CDR2 as SVGEGT. CDR3 in DNA: TGTGCCAGCAGCCCTAGGACTAGCGGGAATTGGCCAGATACGCAGTATTTT. As protein: CASSPRTSGNWPDTQYF.

This clone showed up just once. This CDR3 is CASSRQAWNTEAFF. CDR3 bases: TGCGCCAGCAGTAGACAGGCTTGGAACACTGAAGCTTTCTTT. This chain joins TRBV4-3 and TRBJ1-1, with a tentative D call TRBD1 (6 bases). Trimming cost V 6 bases and J 1 base, with 12 bases left between them. CDR3 length: 14 amino acids. Germline CDR1 LGHNA, CDR2 YSLEER.

This clone was recorded once. The J gene is TRBJ1-6, the V gene TRBV7-9; D perhaps matches TRBD1 (6 bases). V lost 6 bases and J 10 bases, leaving 10 bases between the germline ends. The CDR3 runs 12 residues. Per the germline V gene, CDR1 is SEHNR and CDR2 is FQNEAQ (reference sequence). DNA of the CDR3: TGTGCCAGCAGTATAGGGGGATCACCCCTCCACTTT. This codes for CASSIGGSPLHF.

The J gene is TRBJ2-7, the V gene TRBV20-1; no definite D call. The CDR3 consists of 15 residues. Trimming removed 3 bases at V and 0 bases at J, with 15 bases between. CDR1 and CDR2 (germline): DFQATT, SNEGSKA (reference sequence). The CDR3 spells CSASRPGFSSYEQYV. The CDR3 bases are TGCAGTGCTAGTCGGCCCGGGTTCAGCTCCTACGAGCAGTACGTC.

The chain recombines TRBV7-3 with TRBJ2-5; a possible D gene is TRBD1 (5 bases). From germline, CDR1 is SGHTA and CDR2 FQGTGA. This CDR3 region has 13 residues. Between the trimmed V and J ends, which lost 2 bases and 5 bases, there was a span of 9 bases. For the CDR3, the DNA is TGTGCCAGCAGCTTAGGTTCAGGGGAGACCCAGTACTTC. Translation: CASSLGSGETQYF.

This chain uses TRBV18 with TRBJ2-7; TRBD1 aligns across 9 bases. The germline CDR1 and CDR2 sequences are KGHSH and LQKENI. Trimming took 6 bases from V and 6 from J; bases not matched to a gene: 3. CDR3 length: 12 residues. The CDR3 DNA reads as TGTGCCAGCTCCCTGGACAGGGGCGAGCAGTACGTC. Translation: CASSLDRGEQYV.

A word on this clone: Other DNA sequences in this sample translate to the same CDR3. V gene TRBV15 combines with J gene TRBJ1-5, with a possible D match to TRBD1 (5 bases). The CDR3 runs 15 residues. Looked up from germline, CDR1 is LNHNV and CDR2 is YYDKDF (reference sequence). Trimming took 0 bases from V and 1 from J, leaving 7 bases between them. The CDR3 DNA reads TGTGCCACCAGCAGAGATCGGGGGAGCAATCAGCCCCAGCATTTT. Protein product: CATSRDRGSNQPQHF.

As for this clone: At the DNA level, this CDR3 is encoded by other sequences in the same sample as well. The DNA of the CDR3 is TGCGCCAGCAGCTTGGCCGGGACAGGGTATGGAAACACCATATATTTT. Its translation: CASSLAGTGYGNTIYF. This chain uses TRBV5-1 with TRBJ1-3, with 9 bases lining up with TRBD1. Germline V CDR1 and CDR2: SGHRS, YFSETQ. This CDR3 has 16 residues. V lost 0 bases to trimming and J lost 3 bases; unmatched junction nucleotides: 4.

In its sample, this clone was seen once. This sequence joins TRBV2 and TRBJ1-2; no reliable D call. V was cut by 7 bases and J by 2 bases, with 11 bases left in between. This CDR3 has 13 amino acids. The germline V gene encodes CDR1 SNHLY and CDR2 FYNNEI. The CDR3 is CASTTSGNYGYTF. DNA for the CDR3: TGTGCCAGCACAACCTCGGGGAACTATGGCTACACCTTC.

This clone showed up just once. V gene TRBV21-1 combines with J gene TRBJ2-5; TRBD2 was called by the table and not checked on the DNA. TRBV21-1 is annotated as a pseudogene. The CDR3 has 15 residues. The CDR3 loop reads CASSNGLRVLETQYF. The DNA of the CDR3 is TGTGCCAGCAGCAACGGTCTGCGGGTCTTAGAGACCCAGTACTTC.

V gene TRBV2 combines with J gene TRBJ2-6; D ambiguous. This CDR3 comprises 18 residues. The V gene's germline CDR1 is SNHLY and CDR2 FYNNEI. V lost 4 bases, J lost 4 bases, and 20 bases lay in between. CDR3 region: CASSGRLTTFSGANVLTF. The CDR3 DNA reads TGTGCCAGCAGTGGAAGACTGACGACTTTTTCGGGGGCCAACGTCCTGACTTTC.

The CDR3 sequence: CASSYSKGRGGNTIYF. The CDR3 nucleotides read TGTGCCAGCAGTTACTCGAAGGGGCGAGGAGGAAACACCATATATTTT. The chain links TRBV6-2 or TRBV6-3 to TRBJ1-3; TRBD1 is a possible D gene (5 bases). The CDR3 contains 16 residues. V shed 0 bases and J shed 4 bases, with 13 bases lying between them. In germline, CDR1 is MNHEY, CDR2 SVGEGT.

There are a few counts of this clone. This chain uses TRBV6-6 with TRBJ2-4; 12 bases agree with TRBD2. The V segment lost 5 bases and the J segment 3 bases; nucleotides outside the gene matches: 11. Germline CDR1 is MNHNY and CDR2 is SVGAGI (reference sequence). CDR3 length: 18 residues. The CDR3 region is CASSQSSGRAWGKNIQYF. The CDR3 bases are TGTGCCAGCAGTCAATCTAGCGGGAGGGCCTGGGGCAAAAACATTCAGTACTTC.

The chain is built from TRBV6-5 and TRBJ1-4; no definite D call. Germline V gene lookup returns CDR1 MNHEY and CDR2 SVGAGI. The V gene lost 0 bases and the J gene lost 8 bases, with 10 bases spanning the gap. CDR3 size: 14 residues. The CDR3 DNA sequence: TGTGCCAGCAGTTACTCGATCACGGGAGAAAAACTGTTTTTT. It translates to CASSYSITGEKLFF.

The chain couples TRBV2 to TRBJ2-3; 7 nucleotides align to TRBD2. Germline CDR1 reads SNHLY; CDR2 reads FYNNEI. J lost 2 bases, V lost 4 bases, and 6 bases had no gene match. The CDR3 runs to 15 residues. CDR3 residues: CASSVRLADTDTQYF. The CDR3 nucleotides are TGTGCCAGCAGTGTGCGACTAGCAGACACAGATACGCAGTATTTT. The entire variable domain, with the rest obtained from reference TRBV2 and TRBJ2-3, is as follows: EPEVTQTPSHQVTQMGQEVILRCVPISNHLYFYWYRQILGQKVEFLVSFYNNEISEKSEIFDDQFSVERPDGSNFTLKIRSTKLEDSAMYFCASSVRLADTDTQYFGPGTRLTVL.

The CDR3 is CASSVQTGGDLISGANVLTF. The CDR3 DNA reads TGTGCCAGCAGCGTTCAGACAGGGGGGGATCTAATCTCTGGGGCCAACGTCCTGACTTTC. The chain joins TRBV9 to TRBJ2-6, with TRBD1 matching 9 bases. V was pared by 2 bases and J by 0 bases, with 12 bases of the junction left unmatched. The CDR3 extends over 20 amino acids. The germline V gene encodes CDR1 SGDLS and CDR2 YYNGEE.

This chain joins TRBV4-2 and TRBJ2-3; 8 bases agree with TRBD2. The V gene end was trimmed by 4 bases and the J gene end by 2 bases; junction bases not matched to a gene: 14. The CDR3 has 18 residues. Germline V gives CDR1 LGHNA, CDR2 YNFKEQ. In nucleotides, the CDR3 is TGTGCCAGCAGCCGCCGGCCCAGGACTAGCTTTACCACAGATACGCAGTATTTT. Translated: CASSRRPRTSFTTDTQYF.

CDR3 loop: CASSLDTGPTGELFF. The CDR3 nucleotides are TGCGCCAGCAGCTTAGATACAGGGCCCACCGGGGAGCTGTTTTTT. This sequence joins TRBV5-1 and TRBJ2-2, with D possibly being TRBD1 (6 bases). V was cut by 2 bases and J by 4 bases, with 12 bases left in between. The CDR3 covers 15 residues. Germline values: CDR1 SGHRS, CDR2 YFSETQ.

The genes are TRBV5-1 and TRBJ2-5; 12 positions match TRBD2. J was trimmed by 5 bases and V by 4 bases; bases with no gene match: 9. CDR1 is SGHRS and CDR2 is YFSETQ in the germline V gene. CDR3 length: 16 amino acids. The CDR3 coding sequence is TGCGCCAGCAGCACAGGGACTAGCGGGTTGGCTGAGACCCAGTACTTC. Encoded protein: CASSTGTSGLAETQYF. The full variable domain, in which reference TRBV5-1 and TRBJ2-5 provide the parts outside the CDR3, is KAGVTQTPRYLIKTRGQQVTLSCSPISGHRSVSWYQQTPGQGLQFLFEYFSETQRNKGNFPGRFSGRQFSNSRSEMNVSTLELGDSALYLCASSTGTSGLAETQYFGPGTRLLVL.

The V and J genes are TRBV2 and TRBJ2-3; 9 nucleotides agree with TRBD2. Looked up from germline, CDR1 is SNHLY and CDR2 is FYNNEI. The V gene end was trimmed by 8 bases and the J gene end by 6 bases; junction bases not matched to a gene: 12. This CDR3 has 15 residues. The CDR3 coding sequence is TGTGCCAGCGCCACGGCGGGGGGGCCTTCGGATACGCAGTATTTT. Amino acids: CASATAGGPSDTQYF.

This clone has only a few counts. CDR3 DNA sequence: TGTGCCACCGCCGGGACAGGGGCCAATCAGCCCCAGCATTTT. It specifies CATAGTGANQPQHF. The chain carries TRBV24-1 and TRBJ1-5; 10 bases map to TRBD1. This CDR3 region has 14 residues. Per the germline V gene, CDR1 is KGHDR and CDR2 is SFDVKD. V lost 9 bases, J lost 3 bases, and 4 bases stayed unmatched.

The chain has TRBV28 and TRBJ1-3, with TRBD1 matching 8 bases. This CDR3 contains 15 residues. Per germline, CDR1 MDHEN and CDR2 SYDVKM. Trimming took 1 base from V and 4 from J; bases not matched to a gene: 3. DNA for the CDR3: TGTGCCAGCAGTTTATTTGGGACAGGCGGAAACACCATATATTTT. Translated: CASSLFGTGGNTIYF.

J is TRBJ2-3 and V is TRBV4-2, with 12 positions matching TRBD2. Unmatched junction bases numbered 2, after V lost 0 bases and J lost 4 bases. The length of the CDR3 is 16 residues. From germline, CDR1 is LGHNA and CDR2 YNFKEQ. The CDR3 DNA is TGTGCCAGCAGCCAAGAGGCTAGCGGGGGGGCAGATACGCAGTATTTT. Translating gives CASSQEASGGADTQYF.

V and J are TRBV27 and TRBJ2-6, with D tentatively TRBD1 (5 bases). The CDR3 is made up of 16 amino acids. CDR1 and CDR2 (germline): MNHEY, SMNVEV (reference sequence). Trimming shortened V by 1 base and J by 4 bases, and 11 bases separated the two germline ends. The CDR3 reads CASSLLAPGGANVLTF. CDR3 sequence (DNA): TGTGCCAGCAGTTTATTAGCCCCAGGGGGGGCCAACGTCCTGACTTTC.

In its sample, this clone was seen a few times. This chain joins TRBV7-9 and TRBJ1-3, with D possibly being TRBD1 (6 bases). The CDR3 spans 19 residues. V lost 4 bases, J lost 0 bases, and 22 bases lay in between. Germline V CDR1 and CDR2: SEHNR, FQNEAQ (reference sequence). DNA of the CDR3: TGTGCCAGCAGCTCCCCGACAGGCCTTCTCTCCTCCTCTGGAAACACCATATATTTT. Protein product: CASSSPTGLLSSSGNTIYF.

The rearrangement joins TRBV28 to TRBJ2-3, with 14 bases that match TRBD2. CDR3 size: 18 residues. Trimming cost V 5 bases and J 0 bases; bases outside gene matches: 7. Germline CDR1 MDHEN, CDR2 SYDVKM. The CDR3 spells CASSAGLAGATSTDTQYF. The CDR3 DNA is TGTGCCAGCAGTGCGGGACTAGCGGGGGCCACTAGCACAGATACGCAGTATTTT.

This clone was seen many times. The CDR3, as DNA: TGTGCCAGCAGCGAAATGGGACTAGCGGGGGGGAAAGCGGGGACCCAGTACTTC. Protein: CASSEMGLAGGKAGTQYF. The chain carries TRBV5-4 and TRBJ2-5; the match to TRBD2 covers 16 bases. Germline V gene lookup returns CDR1 SGHNT and CDR2 YYREEE (reference sequence). The CDR3 runs 18 residues. Unmatched junction bases numbered 13, after V lost 4 bases and J lost 7 bases.

This clone was seen a few times. This rearrangement joins TRBV23-1 to TRBJ1-1; 9 bases match TRBD1. TRBV23-1 is recorded as an ORF, its role being uncertain. V dropped 4 bases and J dropped 3; count of bases not matched to a gene: 15. CDR3 length: 18 amino acids. CDR3 in amino acids: CASSRRTGAQEEDTEAFF. The DNA of the CDR3 is TGCGCCAGCAGTCGGAGGACAGGGGCCCAAGAAGAAGACACTGAAGCTTTCTTT.